This T cell receptor (beta chain) came from a study of blood T cell repertoires in COVID-19. Study-wide context: Whether acute or convalescent, the COVID-19 samples came from the United States, Italy and Spain. PBMCs, B-cell-depleted T cells, or T cells were the source of the cDNA or gDNA that made up the material.

In the authors' workflow: By means of reference gene primer amplification, nucleated cell counts were estimated. The protocol was immunoSEQ multiplex PCR, while the TCRdb copy is restricted to in-frame clones and leaves out a portion. V and J calls and clone size are copied from that table; D and trimming were computed from the DNA. This table has 150,000 to 200,000 clones, 80% to 85% appearing once. This CDR3 spans 14 amino acids. Germline V CDR1 and CDR2: LNHDA, SQIVND (reference sequence). Deletions cut 7 bases from V and 1 base from J, with 11 bases between. Sequencing input: peripheral blood. V is TRBV19 and J is TRBJ1-3; D perhaps matches TRBD1 (5 bases). The TCR originated in a human donor with acute or convalescent COVID-19. The donor label of this sample is uncertain. The CDR3 spells CASNKGSSGNTIYF. The CDR3 coding sequence is TGTGCCAGTAATAAGGGGTCTTCTGGAAACACCATATATTTT.